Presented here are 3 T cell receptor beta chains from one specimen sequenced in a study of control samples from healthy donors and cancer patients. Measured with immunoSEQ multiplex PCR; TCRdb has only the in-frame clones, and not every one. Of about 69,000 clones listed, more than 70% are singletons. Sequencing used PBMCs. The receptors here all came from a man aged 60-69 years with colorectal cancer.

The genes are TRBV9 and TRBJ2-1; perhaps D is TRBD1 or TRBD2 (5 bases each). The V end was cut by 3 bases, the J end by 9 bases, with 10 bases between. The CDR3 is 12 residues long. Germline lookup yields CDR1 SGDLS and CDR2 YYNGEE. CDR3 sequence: CASSGGFGEQFF. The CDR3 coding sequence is TGTGCCAGCAGCGGGGGGTTTGGTGAGCAGTTCTTC.

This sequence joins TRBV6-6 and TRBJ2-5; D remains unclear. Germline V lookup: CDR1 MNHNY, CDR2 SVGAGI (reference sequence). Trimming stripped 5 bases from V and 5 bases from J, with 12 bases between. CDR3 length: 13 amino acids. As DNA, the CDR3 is TGTGCCAGCAGTCTTTACCCCGGTGAGACCCAGTACTTC. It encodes CASSLYPGETQYF.

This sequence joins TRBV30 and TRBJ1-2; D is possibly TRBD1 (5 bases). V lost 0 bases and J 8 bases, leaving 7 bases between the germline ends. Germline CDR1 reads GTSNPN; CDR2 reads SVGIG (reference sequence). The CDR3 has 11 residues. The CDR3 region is CAWSVGGGYTF. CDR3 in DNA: TGTGCCTGGAGTGTGGGGGGAGGCTACACCTTC.